This TCR beta chain was sequenced for a study of cytomegalovirus exposure and HLA in healthy donors. Profiling relied on immunoSEQ multiplex PCR, and the TCRdb table lists in-frame clones only, not all of them. Among 230,000 or so clones, 85% to 90% were seen once, and the ten largest hold approximately 2.9%. The germline V gene has CDR1 MDHEN and CDR2 SYDVKM. Between the trimmed V and J ends, which lost 10 bases and 2 bases, there was a span of 15 bases. The CDR3 has 14 amino acids. This sequence was found in a young woman in good health and CMV-seronegative. The chain is built from TRBV28 and TRBJ2-1; D is perhaps TRBD1 (6 bases). Sequencing was carried out using PBMCs. This CDR3 reads CATTTGPAYNEQFF. CDR3 DNA sequence: TGTGCCACCACAACAGGGCCGGCCTACAATGAGCAGTTCTTC.